One sample yielded the 23 T cell receptor beta chains listed below, sequenced in a study of blood T cell repertoires in COVID-19. Clones were sequenced by immunoSEQ multiplex PCR, and TCRdb holds only the in-frame ones, with some missing. Of roughly 230,000 clones in the sample, around 83% were seen once. The sequencing sample was made of peripheral blood. Receptor source: a man aged 35-49 years with acute or convalescent COVID-19.

Here the CDR3 DNA reads TGCAGTGCTAGTCCAGGGGGATCCAATCAGCCCCAGCATTTT. Protein sequence: CSASPGGSNQPQHF. The V gene is TRBV20-1, the J gene TRBJ1-5; 7 bases are a match to TRBD1. The ends lost 3 bases at V and 3 bases at J; junction bases unmatched: 5. This CDR3 contains 14 residues. The germline CDR1 and CDR2 sequences are DFQATT and SNEGSKA (reference sequence).

V gene TRBV5-6 combines with J gene TRBJ2-1; TRBD2 agrees at 9 bases. The CDR3 covers 15 residues. V dropped 6 bases and J dropped 2; count of bases not matched to a gene: 6. The germline V gene encodes CDR1 SGHDT and CDR2 YYEEEE. The CDR3 reads CASTQSGGPYNEQFF. CDR3 DNA sequence: TGTGCCAGCACCCAGAGCGGGGGGCCCTACAATGAGCAGTTCTTC.

V is TRBV5-4 and J is TRBJ2-3, with D unresolved. The germline V gene has CDR1 SGHNT and CDR2 YYREEE (reference sequence). Trimming removed 4 bases from V and 3 bases from J, with 24 bases in between. The CDR3 sequence is 18 residues long. Here the CDR3 DNA reads TGTGCCAGCAGCCTCTCGGCGCGGCGAACTTTGGGTACAGATACGCAGTATTTT. It specifies CASSLSARRTLGTDTQYF.

The chain couples TRBV24-1 to TRBJ1-1; weak D call: TRBD1 (5 bases). The CDR3 totals 13 residues. V was trimmed by 9 bases and J by 3 bases, leaving 13 bases between them. The V gene's germline CDR1 is KGHDR and CDR2 SFDVKD. The CDR3 coding sequence is TGTGCCACCCGAAGGGGTCCGGACACTGAAGCTTTCTTT. It specifies CATRRGPDTEAFF.

V gene TRBV6-2 or TRBV6-3 combines with J gene TRBJ1-2; D is unresolved. The V gene lost 0 bases and the J gene lost 3 bases, with 8 bases spanning the gap. Germline CDR1 is MNHEY and CDR2 is SVGEGT. The CDR3 sequence is 14 residues long. The CDR3 DNA follows: TGTGCCAGCAGTTACTCGGAGCACTACTATGGCTACACCTTC. It specifies CASSYSEHYYGYTF.

The chain joins TRBV5-4 to TRBJ2-3; 8 bases match TRBD2. Losses at the gene ends were 4 bases for V and 4 bases for J; bases not matched to a gene: 11. In germline, CDR1 is SGHNT, CDR2 YYREEE (reference sequence). The CDR3 is 16 amino acids. CDR3 bases: TGTGCCAGCAGCCTAATATTAGCGGGGTCTCCAGATACGCAGTATTTT. The encoded protein is CASSLILAGSPDTQYF.

V is TRBV27 and J is TRBJ1-1; TRBD1 agrees at 9 bases. V lost 6 bases and J lost 0; bases outside the gene matches: 2. The CDR3 runs to 14 residues. Germline assignment: CDR1 MNHEY and CDR2 SMNVEV (reference sequence). The chain's CDR3 is CASRRQGVNTEAFF. CDR3 in DNA: TGTGCCAGCAGGCGACAGGGGGTGAACACTGAAGCTTTCTTT.

The chain joins TRBV5-6 to TRBJ2-1; 7 bases map to TRBD1. Germline CDR1 and CDR2: SGHDT and YYEEEE. The CDR3 spans 14 residues. J gave up 8 bases and V 1 base, and 6 bases lay outside the gene matches. The chain's CDR3 is CASSLPTGIDEQFF. CDR3 bases: TGTGCCAGCAGCTTGCCGACAGGGATCGATGAGCAGTTCTTC.

This sequence joins TRBV6-5 and TRBJ1-5; D remains unclear. The CDR3 is 14 amino acids. The V gene's germline CDR1 is MNHEY and CDR2 SVGAGI. The V end lost 5 bases, the J end lost 1 base, and 9 bases lay between the germline ends. The CDR3 DNA follows: TGTGCCAGCAGTCCCCCGGGGAGCAATCAGCCCCAGCATTTT. Residues: CASSPPGSNQPQHF.

The chain couples TRBV5-1 to TRBJ2-5; 8 nucleotides align to TRBD1. This CDR3 spans 13 amino acids. J lost 7 bases, V lost 0 bases, and 2 bases had no gene match. The germline CDR1 and CDR2 sequences are SGHRS and YFSETQ. CDR3 nucleotide sequence: TGCGCCAGCAGCTTGGAAGACAGGGGGACCCAGTACTTC. Protein: CASSLEDRGTQYF. Variable domain in full (rest from reference TRBV5-1 and TRBJ2-5): KAGVTQTPRYLIKTRGQQVTLSCSPISGHRSVSWYQQTPGQGLQFLFEYFSETQRNKGNFPGRFSGRQFSNSRSEMNVSTLELGDSALYLCASSLEDRGTQYFGPGTRLLVL.

This clone came up once. Other DNA sequences in this sample translate to the same CDR3. The rearrangement uses TRBV5-1 and TRBJ1-1; D possibly corresponds to TRBD1 (5 bases). The V end lost 4 bases, the J end lost 4 bases, and 11 bases lay between the germline ends. The CDR3 totals 13 residues. The germline V gene has CDR1 SGHRS and CDR2 YFSETQ. For the CDR3, the DNA is TGCGCCAGCAGCACGCAGGGTGGCACTGAAGCTTTCTTT. Its translation: CASSTQGGTEAFF.

This chain joins TRBV27 and TRBJ1-6; 8 bases map to TRBD1. CDR1 MNHEY and CDR2 SMNVEV come from the germline V gene (reference sequence). The CDR3 runs to 16 residues. The V segment lost 5 bases and the J segment 9 bases; nucleotides outside the gene matches: 12. CDR3 bases: TGTGCCAGCAGTCGACCTCTCGGGACAGGAATTTCACCCCTCCACTTT. It is translated as CASSRPLGTGISPLHF.

This chain links TRBV18 with TRBJ2-2; D gene unclear. Germline-derived CDR1 and CDR2 are KGHSH and LQKENI. V dropped 3 bases and J dropped 0 bases, with 11 bases sitting between them. CDR3 length equals 16 residues. This chain's CDR3 is CASSPPGISNTGELFF. The CDR3 DNA follows: TGTGCCAGCTCACCCCCAGGAATATCGAACACCGGGGAGCTGTTTTTT. Supplemented by reference TRBV18 and TRBJ2-2, the full variable domain reads NAGVMQNPRHLVRRRGQEARLRCSPMKGHSHVYWYRQLPEEGLKFMVYLQKENIIDESGMPKERFSAEFPKEGPSILRIQQVVRGDSAAYFCASSPPGISNTGELFFGEGSRLTVL.

The chain joins TRBV5-1 to TRBJ2-5; D ambiguous. V lost 2 bases and J lost 1, with 6 bases in between. The CDR3 contains 13 residues. Germline V CDR1 and CDR2: SGHRS, YFSETQ. Here the CDR3 reads CASSLFIQETQYF. CDR3 in DNA: TGCGCCAGCAGCTTATTCATCCAAGAGACCCAGTACTTC.

This chain joins TRBV10-3 and TRBJ2-7, with 9 bases that match TRBD1. Trimming at V came to 4 bases and at J to 5 bases, leaving 6 bases not matched to a gene. CDR1 and CDR2 (germline): ENHRY, SYGVKD. The CDR3 loop spans 14 amino acids. The CDR3 reads CAISATGGRHEQYF. DNA of the CDR3: TGTGCCATCAGTGCCACAGGGGGCAGACACGAGCAGTACTTC.

The genes are TRBV27 and TRBJ2-7; 8 nucleotides agree with TRBD1. Per germline, CDR1 MNHEY and CDR2 SMNVEV (reference sequence). V lost 6 bases to trimming and J lost 6 bases; unmatched junction nucleotides: 7. The CDR3 is 13 residues long. CDR3 sequence (DNA): TGTGCCAGCAGGTTTTCAGGGGGCGGCGAGCAGTACTTC. Translating it yields CASRFSGGGEQYF.

The chain is built from TRBV28 and TRBJ2-7; weak D call: TRBD2 (6 bases). CDR1 and CDR2 from the germline V gene are MDHEN and SYDVKM. V was clipped by 5 bases and J by 4 bases, with 12 bases between them. The CDR3 runs 13 residues. CDR3 in DNA: TGTGCCAGCAGTATCCCCGGGGGTTACGAGCAGTACTTC. This encodes CASSIPGGYEQYF.

The CDR3 region has the DNA TGTGCCAGCAGCCCTCAACCTCTTCTGGGGCCCTACGAGCAGTACTTC. Amino acids: CASSPQPLLGPYEQYF. The rearrangement joins TRBV5-4 to TRBJ2-7, with D perhaps matching TRBD1 (5 bases). The CDR3 totals 16 residues. V gave up 4 bases and J gave up 2 bases, with 19 bases separating them. Germline CDR1 reads SGHNT; CDR2 reads YYREEE (reference sequence).

The chain is built from TRBV6-5 and TRBJ2-7; a weak D match, TRBD1 (7 bases). The CDR3 is 14 residues long. With 0 bases removed from V and 4 bases from J, the gap between germline ends came to 10 bases. The germline gives CDR1 MNHEY, CDR2 SVGAGI. CDR3 bases: TGTGCCAGCAGTTACTCCAGGGGGGCATACGAGCAGTACTTC. This encodes CASSYSRGAYEQYF.

This chain joins TRBV28 and TRBJ1-1; a possible D gene is TRBD1 (6 bases). This CDR3 comprises 12 residues. CDR1 and CDR2 from the germline V gene are MDHEN and SYDVKM. Trimming pared 4 bases from V and 11 bases from J, leaving 14 bases between. The CDR3 region is CASSYRTAAAFF. CDR3 nucleotide sequence: TGTGCCAGCAGTTACCGGACAGCCGCTGCTTTCTTT.

The rearrangement joins TRBV20-1 to TRBJ2-2; TRBD2 is a possible D gene (6 bases). Germline CDR1 is DFQATT and CDR2 is SNEGSKA (reference sequence). This CDR3 has 15 residues. V lost 3 bases to trimming and J lost 1 base, with 12 bases between them. The DNA of the CDR3 is TGCAGTGCTAGTGCGCCGGGGGTGAACACCGGGGAGCTGTTTTTT. It yields the protein CSASAPGVNTGELFF.

This chain uses TRBV7-3 with TRBJ1-1; D is unclear. Trimming cost V 2 bases and J 2 bases, with 9 bases left between them. The germline V gene encodes CDR1 SGHTA and CDR2 FQGTGA. This CDR3 contains 14 residues. The CDR3 region is CASSLLGSNTEAFF. The DNA for the CDR3 is TGTGCCAGCAGCTTATTGGGCAGTAACACTGAAGCTTTCTTT.

The gene calls are TRBV6-5 and TRBJ1-5, with unresolved D. Germline V lookup: CDR1 MNHEY, CDR2 SVGAGI. Trimming removed 6 bases from V and 4 bases from J, with 4 bases in between. CDR3 length: 11 amino acids. The CDR3 loop is CASRANQPQHF. CDR3 sequence (DNA): TGTGCCAGCAGAGCAAATCAGCCCCAGCATTTT.